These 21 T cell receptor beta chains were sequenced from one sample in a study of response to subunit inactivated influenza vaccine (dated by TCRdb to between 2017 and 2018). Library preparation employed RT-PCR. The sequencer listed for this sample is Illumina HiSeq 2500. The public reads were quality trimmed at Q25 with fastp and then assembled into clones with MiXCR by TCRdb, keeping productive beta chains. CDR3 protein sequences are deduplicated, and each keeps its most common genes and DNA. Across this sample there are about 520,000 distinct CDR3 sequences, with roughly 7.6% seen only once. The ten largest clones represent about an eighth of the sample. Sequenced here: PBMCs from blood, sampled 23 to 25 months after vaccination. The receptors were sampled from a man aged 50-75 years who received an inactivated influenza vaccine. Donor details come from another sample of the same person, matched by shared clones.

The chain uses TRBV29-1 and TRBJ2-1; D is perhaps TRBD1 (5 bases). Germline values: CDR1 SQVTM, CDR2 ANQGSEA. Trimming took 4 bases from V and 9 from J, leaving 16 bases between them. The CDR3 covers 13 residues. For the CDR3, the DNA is TGCAGCGTTGTGTGGACATCCAATATTGAGCAGTTCTTC. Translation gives CSVVWTSNIEQFF.

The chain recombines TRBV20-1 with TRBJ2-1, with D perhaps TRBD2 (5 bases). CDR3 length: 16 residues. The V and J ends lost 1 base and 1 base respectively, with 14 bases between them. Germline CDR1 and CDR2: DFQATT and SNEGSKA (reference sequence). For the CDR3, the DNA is TGCAGTGCTAGAGTTCTCCGCGGCGGGTCCTACAATGAGCAGTTCTTC. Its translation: CSARVLRGGSYNEQFF.

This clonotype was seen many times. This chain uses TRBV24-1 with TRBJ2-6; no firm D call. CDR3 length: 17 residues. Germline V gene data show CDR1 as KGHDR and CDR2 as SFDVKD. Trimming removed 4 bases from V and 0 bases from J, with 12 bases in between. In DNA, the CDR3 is TGTGCCACCAGTGACCCTCCTCATCGCTCTGGGGCCAACGTCCTGACTTTC. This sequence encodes CATSDPPHRSGANVLTF.

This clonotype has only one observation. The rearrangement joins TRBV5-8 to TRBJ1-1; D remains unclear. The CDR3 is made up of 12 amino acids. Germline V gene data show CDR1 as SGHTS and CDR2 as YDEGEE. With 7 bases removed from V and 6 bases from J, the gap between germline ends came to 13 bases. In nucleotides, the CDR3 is TGTGCCAGCGGCCTCGGGCGGGCTGAAGCTTTCTTT. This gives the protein CASGLGRAEAFF.

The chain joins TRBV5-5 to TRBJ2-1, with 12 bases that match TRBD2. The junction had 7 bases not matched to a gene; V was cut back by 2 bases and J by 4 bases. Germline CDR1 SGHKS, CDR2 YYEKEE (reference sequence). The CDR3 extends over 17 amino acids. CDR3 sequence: CASSLSSGRGPYNEQFF. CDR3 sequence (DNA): TGTGCCAGCAGCTTATCTAGCGGGAGGGGCCCGTACAATGAGCAGTTCTTC.

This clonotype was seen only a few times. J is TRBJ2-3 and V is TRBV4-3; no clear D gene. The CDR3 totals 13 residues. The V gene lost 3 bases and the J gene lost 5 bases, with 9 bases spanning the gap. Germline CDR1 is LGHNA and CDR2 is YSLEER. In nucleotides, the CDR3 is TGCGCCAGCAGCCAGGCCCGTGGAGATACGCAGTATTTT. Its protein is CASSQARGDTQYF.

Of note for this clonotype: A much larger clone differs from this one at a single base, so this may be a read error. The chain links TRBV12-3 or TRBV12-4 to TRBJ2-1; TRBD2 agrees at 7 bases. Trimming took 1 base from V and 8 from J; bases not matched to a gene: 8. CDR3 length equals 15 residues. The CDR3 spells CASSLGGTTNDEQFF. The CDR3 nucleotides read TGTGCCAGCAGTTTAGGTGGGACTACAAACGATGAGCAGTTCTTC.

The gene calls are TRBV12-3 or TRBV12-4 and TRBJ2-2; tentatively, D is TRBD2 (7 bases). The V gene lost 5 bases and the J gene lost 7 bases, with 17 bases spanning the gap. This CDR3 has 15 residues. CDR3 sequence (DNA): TGTGCCAGCAGTCCACCATTCGGGGGGCACGGGGAGCTGTTTTTT. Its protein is CASSPPFGGHGELFF.

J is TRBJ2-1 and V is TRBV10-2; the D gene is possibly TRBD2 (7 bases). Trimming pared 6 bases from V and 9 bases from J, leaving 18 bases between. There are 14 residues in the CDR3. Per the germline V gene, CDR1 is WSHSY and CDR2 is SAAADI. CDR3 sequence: CASRNYQGRAEQFF. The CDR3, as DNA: TGCGCCAGCAGGAACTACCAGGGGAGGGCTGAGCAGTTCTTC.

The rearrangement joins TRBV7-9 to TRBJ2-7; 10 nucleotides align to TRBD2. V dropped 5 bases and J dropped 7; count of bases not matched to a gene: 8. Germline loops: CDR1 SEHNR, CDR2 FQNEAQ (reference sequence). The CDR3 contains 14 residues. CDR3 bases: TGTGCCAGCAGCCAGAGCGGGGGGGCCTGGGAGCAGTACTTC. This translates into CASSQSGGAWEQYF. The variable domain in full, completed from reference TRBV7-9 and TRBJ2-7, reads DTGVSQNPRHKITKRGQNVTFRCDPISEHNRLYWYRQTLGQGPEFLTYFQNEAQLEKSRLLSDRFSAERPKGSFSTLEIQRTEQGDSAMYLCASSQSGGAWEQYFGPGTRLTVT.

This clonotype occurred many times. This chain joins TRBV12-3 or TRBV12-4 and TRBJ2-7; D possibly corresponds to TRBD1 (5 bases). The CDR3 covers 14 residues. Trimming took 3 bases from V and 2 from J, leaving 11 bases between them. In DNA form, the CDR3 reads TGTGCCAGCAGTTTGGCCCAGGGTCCCTACGAGCAGTACTTC. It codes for CASSLAQGPYEQYF.

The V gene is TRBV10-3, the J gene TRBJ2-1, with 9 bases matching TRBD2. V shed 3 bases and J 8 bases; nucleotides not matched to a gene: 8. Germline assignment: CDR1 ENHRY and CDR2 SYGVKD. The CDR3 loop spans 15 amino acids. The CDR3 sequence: CAISDGVAGDDEQFF. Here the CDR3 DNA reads TGTGCCATCAGTGATGGGGTAGCGGGAGATGATGAGCAGTTCTTC.

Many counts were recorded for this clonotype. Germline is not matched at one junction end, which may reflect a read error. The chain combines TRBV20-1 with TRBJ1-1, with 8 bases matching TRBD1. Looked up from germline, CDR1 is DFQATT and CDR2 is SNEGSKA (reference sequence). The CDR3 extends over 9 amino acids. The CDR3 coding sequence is TGCAGTGCTACGTACCGGGACAGGTTT. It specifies CSATYRDRF.

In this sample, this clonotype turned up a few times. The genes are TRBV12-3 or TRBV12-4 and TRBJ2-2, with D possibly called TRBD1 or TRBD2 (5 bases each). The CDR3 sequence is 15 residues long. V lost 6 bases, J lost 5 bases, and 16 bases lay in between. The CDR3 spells CASRPGAVITGELFF. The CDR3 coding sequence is TGTGCCAGCAGGCCCGGGGCCGTTATTACCGGGGAGCTGTTTTTT.

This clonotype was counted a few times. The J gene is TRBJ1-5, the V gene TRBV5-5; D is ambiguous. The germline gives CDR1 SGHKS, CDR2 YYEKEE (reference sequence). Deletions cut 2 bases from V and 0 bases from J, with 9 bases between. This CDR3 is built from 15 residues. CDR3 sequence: CASSFQAASNQPQHF. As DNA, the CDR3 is TGTGCCAGCAGCTTTCAGGCCGCTAGCAATCAGCCCCAGCATTTT.

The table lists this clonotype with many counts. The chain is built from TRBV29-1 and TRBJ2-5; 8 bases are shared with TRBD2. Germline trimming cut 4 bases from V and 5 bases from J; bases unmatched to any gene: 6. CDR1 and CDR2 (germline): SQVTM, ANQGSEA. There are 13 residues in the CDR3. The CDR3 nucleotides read TGCAGCGTTGTCGGGAGGGGTGGTGAGACCCAGTACTTC. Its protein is CSVVGRGGETQYF. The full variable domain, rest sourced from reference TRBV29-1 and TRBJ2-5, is SAVISQKPSRDICQRGTSLTIQCQVDSQVTMMFWYRQQPGQSLTLIATANQGSEATYESGFVIDKFPISRPNLTFSTLTVSNMSPEDSSIYLCSVVGRGGETQYFGPGTRLLVL.

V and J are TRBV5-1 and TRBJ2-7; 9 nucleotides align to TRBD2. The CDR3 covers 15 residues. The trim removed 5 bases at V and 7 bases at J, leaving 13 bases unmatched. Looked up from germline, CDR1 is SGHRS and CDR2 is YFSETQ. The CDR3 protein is CASRSSALAGREQYF. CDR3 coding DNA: TGCGCCAGCAGAAGTTCGGCTCTAGCGGGGAGGGAGCAGTACTTC.

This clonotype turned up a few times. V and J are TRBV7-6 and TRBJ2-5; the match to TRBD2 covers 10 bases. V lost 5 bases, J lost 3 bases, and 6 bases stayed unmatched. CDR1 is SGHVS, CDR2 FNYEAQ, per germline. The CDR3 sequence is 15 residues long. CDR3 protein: CASSTPSGGKETQYF. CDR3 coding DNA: TGTGCCAGCAGCACCCCTAGCGGGGGTAAAGAGACCCAGTACTTC.

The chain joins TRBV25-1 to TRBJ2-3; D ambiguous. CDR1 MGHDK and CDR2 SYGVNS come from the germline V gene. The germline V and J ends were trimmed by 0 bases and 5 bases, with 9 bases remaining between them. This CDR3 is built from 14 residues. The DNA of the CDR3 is TGTGCCAGCAGTGAATATGGCGATAAAGATACGCAGTATTTT. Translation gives CASSEYGDKDTQYF. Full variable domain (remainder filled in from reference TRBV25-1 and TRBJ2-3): EADIYQTPRYLVIGTGKKITLECSQTMGHDKMYWYQQDPGMELHLIHYSYGVNSTEKGDLSSESTVSRIRTEHFPLTLESARPSHTSQYLCASSEYGDKDTQYFGPGTRLTVL.

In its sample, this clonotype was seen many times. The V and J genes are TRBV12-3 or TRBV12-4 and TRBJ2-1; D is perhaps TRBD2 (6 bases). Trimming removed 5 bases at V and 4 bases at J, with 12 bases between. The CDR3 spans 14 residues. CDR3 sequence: CASSQIAAYNEQFF. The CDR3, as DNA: TGTGCCAGCAGTCAAATAGCGGCGTACAATGAGCAGTTCTTC.

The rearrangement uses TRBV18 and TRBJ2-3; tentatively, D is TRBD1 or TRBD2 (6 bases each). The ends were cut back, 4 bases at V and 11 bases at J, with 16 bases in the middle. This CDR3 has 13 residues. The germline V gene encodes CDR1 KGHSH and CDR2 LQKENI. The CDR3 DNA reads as TGTGCCAGCTCACTGGAAACAGGGAGGAGGCAGTATTTT. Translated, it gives CASSLETGRRQYF. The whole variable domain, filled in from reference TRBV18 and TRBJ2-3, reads NAGVMQNPRHLVRRRGQEARLRCSPMKGHSHVYWYRQLPEEGLKFMVYLQKENIIDESGMPKERFSAEFPKEGPSILRIQQVVRGDSAAYFCASSLETGRRQYFGPGTRLTVL.